This T cell receptor beta chain was sequenced in a study of cytomegalovirus exposure and HLA in healthy donors. Study information: Within an early data release were about 90 million unique TCRs drawn from HLA-typed donors.

The CDR3 has 16 residues. Germline CDR1 reads SGHVS; CDR2 reads FNYEAQ. Trimming stripped 1 base from V and 5 bases from J, with 18 bases between. Primers for the PCR totalled 60 Vbeta and 13 Jbeta. The table came from immunoSEQ multiplex PCR; TCRdb's copy has only in-frame clones and leaves some out. Of 150,000 to 200,000 clones in the sample, 80% were seen once. Sequences were obtained from PBMCs. This chain links TRBV7-6 with TRBJ2-7, with D possibly being TRBD1 (5 bases). This TCR came from a man aged 25-40 years in good health and CMV-seropositive. CDR3 in DNA: TGTGCCAGCAGCTTAGAATCTGGACACCGGGTGGACGAGCAGTACTTC. Translating gives CASSLESGHRVDEQYF.